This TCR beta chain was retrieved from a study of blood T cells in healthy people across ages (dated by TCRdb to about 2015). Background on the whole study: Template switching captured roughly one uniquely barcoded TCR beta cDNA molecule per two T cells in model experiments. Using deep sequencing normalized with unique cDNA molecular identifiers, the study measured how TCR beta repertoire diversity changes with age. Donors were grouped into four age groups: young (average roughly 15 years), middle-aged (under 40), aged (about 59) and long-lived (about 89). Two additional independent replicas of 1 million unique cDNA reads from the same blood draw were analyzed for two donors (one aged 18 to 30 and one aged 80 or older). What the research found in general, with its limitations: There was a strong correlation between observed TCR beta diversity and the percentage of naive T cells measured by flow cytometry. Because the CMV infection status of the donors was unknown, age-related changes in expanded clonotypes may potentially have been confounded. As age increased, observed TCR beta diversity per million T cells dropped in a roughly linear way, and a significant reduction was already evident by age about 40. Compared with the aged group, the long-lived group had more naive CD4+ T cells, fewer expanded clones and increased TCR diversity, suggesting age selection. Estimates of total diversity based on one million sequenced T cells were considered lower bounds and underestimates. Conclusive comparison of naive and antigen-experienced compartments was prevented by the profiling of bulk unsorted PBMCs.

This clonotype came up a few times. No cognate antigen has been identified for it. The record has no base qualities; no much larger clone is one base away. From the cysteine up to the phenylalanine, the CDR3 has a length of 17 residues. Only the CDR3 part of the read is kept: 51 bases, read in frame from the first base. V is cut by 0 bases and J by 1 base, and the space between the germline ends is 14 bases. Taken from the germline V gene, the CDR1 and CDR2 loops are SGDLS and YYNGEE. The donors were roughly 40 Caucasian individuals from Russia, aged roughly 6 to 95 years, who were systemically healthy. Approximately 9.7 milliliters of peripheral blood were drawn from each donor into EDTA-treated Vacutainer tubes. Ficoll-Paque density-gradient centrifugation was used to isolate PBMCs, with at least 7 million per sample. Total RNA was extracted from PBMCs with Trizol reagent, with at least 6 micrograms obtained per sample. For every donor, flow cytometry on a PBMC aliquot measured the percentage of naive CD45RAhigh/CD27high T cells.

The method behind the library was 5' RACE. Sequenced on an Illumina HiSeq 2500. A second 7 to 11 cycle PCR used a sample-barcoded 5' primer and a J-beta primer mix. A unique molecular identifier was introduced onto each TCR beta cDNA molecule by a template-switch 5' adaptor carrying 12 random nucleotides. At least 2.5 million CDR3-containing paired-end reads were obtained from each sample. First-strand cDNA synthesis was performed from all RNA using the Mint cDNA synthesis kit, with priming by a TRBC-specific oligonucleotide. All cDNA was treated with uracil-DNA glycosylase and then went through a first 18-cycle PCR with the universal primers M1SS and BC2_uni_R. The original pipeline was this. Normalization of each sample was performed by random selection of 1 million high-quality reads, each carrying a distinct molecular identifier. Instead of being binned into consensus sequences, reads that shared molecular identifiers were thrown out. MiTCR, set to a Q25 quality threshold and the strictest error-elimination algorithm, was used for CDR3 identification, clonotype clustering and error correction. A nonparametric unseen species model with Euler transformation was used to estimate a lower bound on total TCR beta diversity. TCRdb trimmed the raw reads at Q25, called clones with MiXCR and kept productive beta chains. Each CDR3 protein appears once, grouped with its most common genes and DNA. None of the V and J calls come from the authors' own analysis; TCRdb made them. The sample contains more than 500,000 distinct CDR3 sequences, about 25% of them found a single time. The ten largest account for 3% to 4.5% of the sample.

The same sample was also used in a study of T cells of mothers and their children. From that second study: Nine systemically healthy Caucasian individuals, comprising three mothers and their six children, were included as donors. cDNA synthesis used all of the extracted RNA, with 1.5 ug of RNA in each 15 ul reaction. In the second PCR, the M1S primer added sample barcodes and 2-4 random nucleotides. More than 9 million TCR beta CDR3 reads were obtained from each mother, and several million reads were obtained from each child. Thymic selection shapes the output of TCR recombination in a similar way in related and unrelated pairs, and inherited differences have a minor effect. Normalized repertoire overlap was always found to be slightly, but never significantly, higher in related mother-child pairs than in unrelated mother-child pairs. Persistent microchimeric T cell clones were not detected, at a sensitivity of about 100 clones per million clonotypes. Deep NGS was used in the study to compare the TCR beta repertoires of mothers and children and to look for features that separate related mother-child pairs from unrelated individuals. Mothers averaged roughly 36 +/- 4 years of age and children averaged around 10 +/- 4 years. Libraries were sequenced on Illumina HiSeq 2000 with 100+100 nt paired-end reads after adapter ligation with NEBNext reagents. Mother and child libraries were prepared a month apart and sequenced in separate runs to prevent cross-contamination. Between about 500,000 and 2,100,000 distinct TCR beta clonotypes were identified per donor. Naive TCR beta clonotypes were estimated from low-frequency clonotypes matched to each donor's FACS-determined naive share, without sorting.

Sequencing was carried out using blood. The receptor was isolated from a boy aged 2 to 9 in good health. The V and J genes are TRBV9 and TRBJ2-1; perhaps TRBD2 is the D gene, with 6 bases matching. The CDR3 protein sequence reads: CASSVGGAARSYNEQFF. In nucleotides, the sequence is TGTGCCAGCAGCGTAGGCGGGGCGGCTAGGTCCTACAATGAGCAGTTCTTC.